These 12 T cell receptor beta chains were sequenced from one sample in a study of T cell responses to AZD1222 COVID-19 vaccine. Clones were read by immunoSEQ multiplex PCR, and TCRdb kept only the in-frame ones, dropping some. The sample lists more than 95,000 clones, about 89% occurring once. This specimen consisted of peripheral blood, obtained on day 0 of AZD1222 vaccination. These receptors originate from an adult in good health.

J is TRBJ2-3 and V is TRBV6-1, with 7 bases that match TRBD2. Germline trimming cut 3 bases from V and 1 base from J; bases unmatched to any gene: 7. This CDR3 is 16 amino acids long. From germline, CDR1 is MNHNS and CDR2 SASEGT. This chain's CDR3 is CASSEPSGLRTDTQYF. The CDR3 DNA follows: TGTGCCAGCAGTGAGCCTAGCGGCCTCCGCACAGATACGCAGTATTTT.

The genes are TRBV7-9 and TRBJ2-7; D is unresolved. V was pared by 5 bases and J by 2 bases, with 13 bases between. This CDR3 region has 14 residues. CDR1 and CDR2 (germline): SEHNR, FQNEAQ (reference sequence). The CDR3 region has the DNA TGTGCCAGCAGCCCTTCCGGACGGCCCTACGAGCAGTACTTC. This codes for CASSPSGRPYEQYF.

This chain joins TRBV27 and TRBJ2-3; 8 bases are shared with TRBD1. The CDR3 runs to 17 residues. Germline-derived CDR1 and CDR2 are MNHEY and SMNVEV (reference sequence). Germline trimming cut 2 bases from V and 3 bases from J; bases unmatched to any gene: 10. The CDR3 DNA reads TGTGCCAGCAGTTTACTCTTGACAGGGGTGGATACAGATACGCAGTATTTT. Residues: CASSLLLTGVDTDTQYF.

This clone has a handful of counts. The V call is TRBV6-4, the J call TRBJ2-2, with a possible D match to TRBD1 (5 bases). CDR1 is MRHNA and CDR2 is SNTAGT in the germline V gene. The CDR3 contains 14 residues. Trimming stripped 3 bases from V and 4 bases from J, with 9 bases between. CDR3 residues: CASSEGQSTGELFF. In DNA, the CDR3 is TGTGCCAGCAGTGAGGGGCAGTCCACCGGGGAGCTGTTTTTT.

CDR3 residues: CASSLGRTEYGYTF. The CDR3 coding sequence is TGTGCCAGCAGCTTAGGCAGGACTGAGTATGGCTACACCTTC. V usage is TRBV11-3 and J usage is TRBJ1-2, with D uncertain. Germline CDR1 SGHNT, CDR2 YENEEA. This CDR3 region has 14 residues. Trimming left V 1 base short and J 5 bases short, with 11 bases between.

The gene calls are TRBV7-2 and TRBJ1-1, with 7 bases fitting TRBD1. CDR1 is SGHTA, CDR2 FQGNSA, per germline. V lost 2 bases and J lost 4; bases outside the gene matches: 7. The CDR3 contains 15 residues. CDR3: CASSLSPGGTTEAFF. DNA for the CDR3: TGTGCCAGCAGCTTAAGTCCAGGGGGGACCACTGAAGCTTTCTTT. Together with reference TRBV7-2 and TRBJ1-1, the CDR3 gives the full variable domain: GAGVSQSPSNKVTEKGKDVELRCDPISGHTALYWYRQSLGQGLEFLIYFQGNSAPDKSGLPSDRFSAERTGGSVSTLTIQRTQQEDSAVYLCASSLSPGGTTEAFFGQGTRLTVV.

The rearrangement joins TRBV5-4 to TRBJ1-1; 9 bases map to TRBD1. There are 16 residues in the CDR3. From germline, CDR1 is SGHNT and CDR2 YYREEE (reference sequence). V lost 3 bases to trimming and J lost 5 bases; unmatched junction nucleotides: 11. The CDR3 loop is CASSSKAQGAKTEAFF. The CDR3 coding sequence is TGTGCCAGCAGCTCCAAGGCACAGGGGGCGAAAACTGAAGCTTTCTTT.

This sequence joins TRBV7-6 and TRBJ1-1; a weak D match, TRBD1 (5 bases). Between the trimmed V and J ends, which lost 0 bases and 0 bases, there was a span of 14 bases. Germline V gives CDR1 SGHVS, CDR2 FNYEAQ. The CDR3 runs 17 residues. CDR3 DNA sequence: TGTGCCAGCAGCTTAGCACCAAACTTGGGGCTGAACACTGAAGCTTTCTTT. Protein: CASSLAPNLGLNTEAFF.

This rearrangement joins TRBV6-6 to TRBJ2-5; D possibly corresponds to TRBD2 (7 bases). CDR3 size: 14 residues. Trimming removed 4 bases from V and 5 bases from J, with 14 bases in between. Germline V lookup: CDR1 MNHNY, CDR2 SVGAGI (reference sequence). The CDR3, as DNA: TGTGCCAGCAGTTTGGGCGGGGGCTTGGAGACCCAGTACTTC. Protein product: CASSLGGGLETQYF.

The V call is TRBV2, the J call TRBJ1-6; no clear D. The CDR3 covers 16 residues. Germline V gene data show CDR1 as SNHLY and CDR2 as FYNNEI. Trimming removed 9 bases from V and 4 bases from J, with 19 bases in between. CDR3: CASQTSEITYNSPLHF. CDR3 nucleotide sequence: TGTGCCAGTCAGACTTCAGAGATTACGTATAATTCACCCCTCCACTTT.

The genes are TRBV14 and TRBJ1-2, with D unclear. CDR1 is SGHDN and CDR2 is FVKESK in the germline V gene. Trimming stripped 0 bases from V and 4 bases from J, with 6 bases between. This CDR3 is built from 13 residues. CDR3: CASSQDLAYGYTF. Written as DNA, the CDR3 is TGTGCCAGCAGCCAAGATTTGGCCTATGGCTACACCTTC.

The CDR3 reads CASSFSRQGGTEAFF. The DNA for the CDR3 is TGTGCCAGCAGCTTCTCGAGACAGGGAGGCACTGAAGCTTTCTTT. This chain joins TRBV5-8 and TRBJ1-1; TRBD1 agrees at 7 bases. This CDR3 has 15 residues. Trimming removed 2 bases from V and 4 bases from J; junction bases left unmatched: 8. Germline CDR1 reads SGHTS; CDR2 reads YDEGEE.